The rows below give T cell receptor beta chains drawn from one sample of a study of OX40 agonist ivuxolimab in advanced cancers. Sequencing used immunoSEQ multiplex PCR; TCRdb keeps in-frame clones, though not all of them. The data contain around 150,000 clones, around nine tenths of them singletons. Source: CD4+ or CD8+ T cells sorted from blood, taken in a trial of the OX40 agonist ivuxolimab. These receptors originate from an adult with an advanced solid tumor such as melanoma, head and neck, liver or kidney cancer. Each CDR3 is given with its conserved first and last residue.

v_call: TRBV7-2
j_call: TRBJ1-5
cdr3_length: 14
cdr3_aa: CASSLDRGNQPQHF

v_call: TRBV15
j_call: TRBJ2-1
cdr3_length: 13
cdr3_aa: CATSSFFGGEQFF

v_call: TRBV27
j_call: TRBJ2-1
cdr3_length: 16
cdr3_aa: CASSLYRTSGYNEQFF

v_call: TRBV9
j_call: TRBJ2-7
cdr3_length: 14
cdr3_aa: CASSEGDNSYEQYF

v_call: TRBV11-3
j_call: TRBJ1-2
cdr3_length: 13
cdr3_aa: CASSVTLLGGYTF

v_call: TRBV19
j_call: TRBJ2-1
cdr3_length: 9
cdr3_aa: CASPLEQFF

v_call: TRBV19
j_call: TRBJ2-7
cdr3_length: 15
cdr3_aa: CASSSWDRGSYEQYF

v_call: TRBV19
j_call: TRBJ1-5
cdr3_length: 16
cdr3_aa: CASSIYPGSSNQPQHF

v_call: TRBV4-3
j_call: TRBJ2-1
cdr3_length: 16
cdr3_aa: CASSLGRGATNNEQFF

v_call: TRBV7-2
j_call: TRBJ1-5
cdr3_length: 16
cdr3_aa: CASTGLGGTGNQPQHF

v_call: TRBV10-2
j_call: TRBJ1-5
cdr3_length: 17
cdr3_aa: CASSESTKVYSNQPQHF

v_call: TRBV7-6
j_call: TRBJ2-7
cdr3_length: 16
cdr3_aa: CASSLEDGGETYEQYF

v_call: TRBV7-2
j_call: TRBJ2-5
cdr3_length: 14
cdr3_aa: CASSLGGSQETQYF

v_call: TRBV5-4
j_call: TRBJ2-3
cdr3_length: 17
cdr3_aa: CASSPASGVALTDTQYF

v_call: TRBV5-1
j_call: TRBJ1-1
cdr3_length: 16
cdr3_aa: CASSLEGRGMNTEAFF

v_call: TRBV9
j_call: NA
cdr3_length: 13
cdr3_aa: CASSSYQGYEQYF

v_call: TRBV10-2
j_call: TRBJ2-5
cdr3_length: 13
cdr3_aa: CASSESDGATQYF

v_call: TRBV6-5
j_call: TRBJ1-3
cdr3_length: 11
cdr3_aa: CASSYRNTIYF

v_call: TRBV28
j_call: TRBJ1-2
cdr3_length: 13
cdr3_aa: CASRRQGAEGYTF

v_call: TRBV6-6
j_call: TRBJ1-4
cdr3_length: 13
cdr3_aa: CAATRGRGEKLFF

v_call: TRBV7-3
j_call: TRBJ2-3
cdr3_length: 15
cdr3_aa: CASSPGAGSTDTQYF

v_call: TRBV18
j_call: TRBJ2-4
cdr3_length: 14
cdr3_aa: CASSPQGAINIQYF

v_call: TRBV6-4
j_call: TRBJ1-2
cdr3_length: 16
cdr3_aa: CASRPGQGVSDYGYTF

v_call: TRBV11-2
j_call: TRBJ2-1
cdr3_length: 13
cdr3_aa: CASSQQSTDEQFF

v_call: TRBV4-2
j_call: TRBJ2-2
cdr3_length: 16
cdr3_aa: CASSQSAGADTGELFF

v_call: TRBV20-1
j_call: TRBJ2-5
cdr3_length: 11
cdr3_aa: CSADRGETQYF

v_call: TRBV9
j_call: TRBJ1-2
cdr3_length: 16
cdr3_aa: CASSVGNPGHGYGYTF

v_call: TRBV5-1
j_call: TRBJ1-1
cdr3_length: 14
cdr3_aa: CASSTSAGVTEAFF

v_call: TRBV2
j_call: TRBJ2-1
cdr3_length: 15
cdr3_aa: CAIKRELAGPNEQFF

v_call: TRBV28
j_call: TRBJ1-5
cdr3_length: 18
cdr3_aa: CASSPLGQASYSNQPQHF

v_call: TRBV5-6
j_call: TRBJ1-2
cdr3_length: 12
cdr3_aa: CASSLSGYGYTF

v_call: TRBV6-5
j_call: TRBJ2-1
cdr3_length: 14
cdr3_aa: CASSSGRAYNEQFF

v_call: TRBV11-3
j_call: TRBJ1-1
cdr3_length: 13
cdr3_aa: CASSLEPGSEAFF

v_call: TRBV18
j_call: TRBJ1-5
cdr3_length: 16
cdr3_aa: CASSPKDLSGYQPQHF

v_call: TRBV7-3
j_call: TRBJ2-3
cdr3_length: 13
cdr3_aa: CASSLQGGNTQYF

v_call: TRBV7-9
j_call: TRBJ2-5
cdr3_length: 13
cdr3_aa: CASISGQAGAQYF

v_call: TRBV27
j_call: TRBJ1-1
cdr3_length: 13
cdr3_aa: CASSSQGTTEAFF

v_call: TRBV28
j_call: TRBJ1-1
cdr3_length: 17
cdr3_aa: CASREGTLRGMNTEAFF

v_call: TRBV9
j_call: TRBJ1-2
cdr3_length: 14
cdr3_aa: CASSPQGPNYGYTF

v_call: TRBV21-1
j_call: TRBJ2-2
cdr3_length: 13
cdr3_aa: CASSNRITGELFF